This TCR beta chain was captured by sequencing in a study of T cell responses to AZD1222 COVID-19 vaccine. Study-level points and caveats: Seropositive at baseline were only a handful of AZD1222 recipients. Spike-specific TCR breadth and depth were elevated following two AZD1222 doses.

Repertoires were generated with immunoSEQ multiplex PCR, while TCRdb's copy carries only in-frame clones and drops some. Of 250,000 to 300,000 clones in the sample, 94% were seen once. A remark on this clone: Its antigen is as yet unknown. The sample has other DNA sequences that encode this CDR3 too.

The sample here was peripheral blood, taken 28 days after the second AZD1222 dose. The sequence was obtained from an adult who received the AZD1222 COVID-19 vaccine.

In DNA, the CDR3 is TGCGCCAGCAGCTTAGGGCAAAACTATGGCTACACCTTC. As protein: CASSLGQNYGYTF. This chain uses TRBV5-1 with TRBJ1-2; D is undetermined. The CDR3 runs 13 residues. Looked up from germline, CDR1 is SGHRS and CDR2 is YFSETQ. The germline V and J ends were trimmed by 2 bases and 2 bases, with 7 bases remaining between them.